Following are 14 T cell receptor beta chains from one sample sequenced in a study of T cell responses to AZD1222 COVID-19 vaccine. Libraries were prepared by immunoSEQ multiplex PCR; TCRdb keeps only in-frame clonotypes and omits some of them. In the table there are 100,000 to 150,000 clones, more than 85% of which are singletons. The sequences come from peripheral blood, collected on day 0 of MenACWY control vaccination. The receptor set was obtained from an adult in good health.

This sequence joins TRBV7-8 and TRBJ2-5; D unresolved. In germline, CDR1 is SGHVS, CDR2 FQNEAQ. The CDR3 is 15 residues long. Trimming shortened V by 0 bases and J by 1 base, and 9 bases separated the two germline ends. This CDR3 reads CASSLALWGQETQYF. In DNA form, the CDR3 reads TGTGCCAGCAGCTTAGCGCTGTGGGGCCAAGAGACCCAGTACTTC.

This chain links TRBV3-1 (or the pseudogene TRBV3-2) with TRBJ2-3; no firm D call. Trimming removed 0 bases at V and 2 bases at J, with 6 bases between. This CDR3 has 14 residues. Germline CDR1 reads LGHDT; CDR2 reads YNNKEL (reference sequence). The CDR3: CASSQEDSTDTQYF. DNA for the CDR3: TGTGCCAGCAGCCAAGAAGATTCCACAGATACGCAGTATTTT.

The J gene is TRBJ2-6, the V gene TRBV6-6; D assignment may be TRBD1 or TRBD2 (5 bases each). V gave up 5 bases and J gave up 0 bases, with 20 bases separating them. There are 19 residues in the CDR3. Per the germline V gene, CDR1 is MNHNY and CDR2 is SVGAGI (reference sequence). CDR3 region: CASSRSVWGSSSGANVLTF. The CDR3 region has the DNA TGTGCCAGCAGTCGAAGCGTCTGGGGGAGTAGCTCTGGGGCCAACGTCCTGACTTTC.

The chain links TRBV9 to TRBJ1-2; the D is unclear. The CDR3 spans 13 residues. Per germline, CDR1 SGDLS and CDR2 YYNGEE. V was clipped by 0 bases and J by 3 bases, with 6 bases between them. CDR3 DNA: TGTGCCAGCAGCGTAGATATGGACTATGGCTACACCTTC. Amino acid sequence: CASSVDMDYGYTF.

V is TRBV30 and J is TRBJ1-4, with TRBD1 matching 7 bases. This CDR3 comprises 12 residues. With V trimmed by 6 bases and J by 7 bases, 5 bases remained unmatched. The V gene's germline CDR1 is GTSNPN and CDR2 SVGIG (reference sequence). CDR3 bases: TGTGCCTGTGAGACAGGGTCTGAAAAACTGTTTTTT. It is translated as CACETGSEKLFF.

In this sample, this clone turned up once. This rearrangement joins TRBV5-1 to TRBJ2-2; D call uncertain. The V gene's germline CDR1 is SGHRS and CDR2 YFSETQ. V was trimmed by 0 bases and J by 5 bases, leaving 5 bases between them. The CDR3 spans 13 residues. CDR3 bases: TGCGCCAGCAGCTTGGAAGGGACCGGGGAGCTGTTTTTT. Its protein product is CASSLEGTGELFF.

The chain employs TRBV11-2 and TRBJ1-1; a weak D match, TRBD1 (5 bases). The germline V gene encodes CDR1 SGHAT and CDR2 FQNNGV. V dropped 2 bases and J dropped 2 bases, with 12 bases sitting between them. The CDR3 runs 15 residues. CDR3 amino acids: CASSLRQGGNTEAFF. The DNA of the CDR3 is TGTGCCAGCAGCTTAAGGCAGGGAGGAAACACTGAAGCTTTCTTT.

The V gene is TRBV6-5, the J gene TRBJ2-7; tentatively, D is TRBD1 or TRBD2 (5 bases each). The germline CDR1 and CDR2 sequences are MNHEY and SVGAGI. Trimming cost V 0 bases and J 3 bases, with 12 bases left between them. This CDR3 comprises 15 residues. The CDR3 DNA follows: TGTGCCAGCAGTTACTCGAGGGGCTACGACTACGAGCAGTACTTC. This translates into CASSYSRGYDYEQYF.

The chain combines TRBV4-2 with TRBJ2-3; the match to TRBD1 covers 8 bases. The V gene end was trimmed by 4 bases and the J gene end by 2 bases; junction bases not matched to a gene: 11. Germline V gene data show CDR1 as LGHNA and CDR2 as YNFKEQ. The CDR3 runs 17 residues. The CDR3 here is CASSPQSGQGYTDTQYF. The CDR3 coding sequence is TGTGCCAGCAGCCCCCAAAGCGGACAGGGTTACACAGATACGCAGTATTTT.

CDR3 in amino acids: CASSPWTSGEQYF. CDR3 in DNA: TGTGCCAGCAGCCCATGGACTAGCGGCGAGCAGTACTTC. This chain connects TRBV9 to TRBJ2-7, with TRBD2 matching over 10 bases. CDR1 is SGDLS and CDR2 is YYNGEE in the germline V gene. This CDR3 spans 13 amino acids. V was clipped by 4 bases and J by 6 bases; unmatched bases: 4.

This clone was picked up one time. V and J are TRBV11-3 and TRBJ1-3; D remains ambiguous. The germline V gene encodes CDR1 SGHNT and CDR2 YENEEA. The length of the CDR3 is 14 residues. V lost 7 bases and J 6 bases, leaving 16 bases between the germline ends. As DNA, the CDR3 is TGTGCCAGCACCCGTGGAGGGTCATTAAACACCATATATTTT. This encodes CASTRGGSLNTIYF.

This rearrangement joins TRBV19 to TRBJ2-1; D unresolved. V was pared by 5 bases and J by 7 bases, with 6 bases between. CDR1 and CDR2 (germline): LNHDA, SQIVND (reference sequence). The CDR3 has 11 residues. The CDR3 nucleotides are TGTGCCAGTAGTGATTGGAATGAGCAGTTCTTC. It yields the protein CASSDWNEQFF.

This clone came up once. The chain links TRBV27 to TRBJ2-5; 8 bases fit TRBD1. The CDR3 has 15 amino acids. CDR1 is MNHEY, CDR2 SMNVEV, per germline (reference sequence). The ends lost 6 bases at V and 4 bases at J; junction bases unmatched: 10. The DNA for the CDR3 is TGTGCCAGCAGCCCTAGACAGGGGAGGACAGAGACCCAGTACTTC. Its translation: CASSPRQGRTETQYF.

Here the CDR3 DNA reads TGTGCCAGCAGTGGCGGGTCTCAACGGGTGGGAAACACCATATATTTT. Its translation is CASSGGSQRVGNTIYF. V usage is TRBV2 and J usage is TRBJ1-3; D gene uncertain. V was cut by 4 bases and J by 4 bases, with 17 bases left in between. The CDR3 has 16 amino acids. Germline CDR1 SNHLY, CDR2 FYNNEI.